This T cell receptor beta chain appears in the sequencing data of a study of blood T cell repertoires in COVID-19. Across the study: The samples span acute and convalescent COVID-19 from the United States, Italy and Spain.

One Seattle source followed patients from active infection through their disease course. CDR3 length: 15 amino acids. Germline trimming cut 4 bases from V and 1 base from J; bases unmatched to any gene: 7. Germline V gives CDR1 SGHNT, CDR2 YYREEE (reference sequence). Using immunoSEQ multiplex PCR, the repertoire was profiled, and TCRdb retains in-frame clones only, with some absent. The sample lists roughly 410,000 clones, 80% to 90% occurring once. Sequenced: peripheral blood. The chain links TRBV5-4 to TRBJ1-2; 7 bases map to TRBD1. This receptor was taken from a woman aged 60-75 years with COVID-19, enrolled during active disease. The CDR3 here is CASSPGTAHNYGYTF. The CDR3 DNA sequence: TGTGCCAGCAGCCCGGGGACAGCCCATAACTATGGCTACACCTTC.